A single sample is the source of the 9 T cell receptor beta chains below, sequenced in a study of blood T cell repertoires in COVID-19. Clones were sequenced by immunoSEQ multiplex PCR, and TCRdb holds only the in-frame ones, with some missing. Of about 220,000 clones in the sample, around 90% were seen once. Sequencing used PBMCs or T cells enriched from blood (not recorded which). The receptor source for this set is a young man who had been exposed to COVID-19.

This clone was counted once. This chain links TRBV4-1 with TRBJ2-1, with 10 nucleotides matching TRBD2. V was pared by 0 bases and J by 14 bases, with 13 bases of the junction left unmatched. CDR3 length: 16 amino acids. The V gene's germline CDR1 is MGHRA and CDR2 YSYEKL. The CDR3 DNA is TGCGCCAGCAGCCAAGACCTCTCCAGCGGGGGGGTGATTAAGTTCTTC. Residues: CASSQDLSSGGVIKFF.

This clone was detected once. The genes are TRBV7-2 and TRBJ2-7; D remains ambiguous. Germline CDR1 SGHTA, CDR2 FQGNSA. This CDR3 contains 11 residues. Trimming removed 11 bases at V and 4 bases at J, with 12 bases between. CDR3 residues: CALRSGYEQYF. The CDR3 DNA is TGTGCCCTACGATCAGGTTACGAGCAGTACTTC.

This chain connects TRBV28 to TRBJ1-2, with D perhaps matching TRBD1 (6 bases). Trimming cost V 5 bases and J 2 bases, with 15 bases left between them. Germline CDR1 and CDR2: MDHEN and SYDVKM. There are 15 residues in the CDR3. In DNA form, the CDR3 reads TGTGCCAGCAGTCTTTTACAGGGTCGGAACTATGGCTACACCTTC. Encoded protein: CASSLLQGRNYGYTF.

This chain links TRBV7-8 with TRBJ1-1; unclear D gene. Germline assignment: CDR1 SGHVS and CDR2 FQNEAQ. V gave up 3 bases and J gave up 7 bases, with 12 bases separating them. The CDR3 length is 13 residues. CDR3 sequence: CASSFDTALEAFF. The CDR3, as DNA: TGTGCCAGCAGCTTTGACACAGCCCTTGAAGCTTTCTTT.

The chain is built from TRBV7-9 and TRBJ1-4; 7 bases agree with TRBD1. Germline V gives CDR1 SEHNR, CDR2 FQNEAQ (reference sequence). V lost 3 bases to trimming and J lost 4 bases; unmatched junction nucleotides: 5. The CDR3 has 15 residues. The DNA of the CDR3 is TGTGCCAGCAGCTTGGTACAGGGGTTTAATGAAAAACTGTTTTTT. This sequence encodes CASSLVQGFNEKLFF. The full variable domain, rest sourced from reference TRBV7-9 and TRBJ1-4, is DTGVSQNPRHKITKRGQNVTFRCDPISEHNRLYWYRQTLGQGPEFLTYFQNEAQLEKSRLLSDRFSAERPKGSFSTLEIQRTEQGDSAMYLCASSLVQGFNEKLFFGSGTQLSVL.

The V and J genes are TRBV2 and TRBJ2-3; 9 bases line up with TRBD2. This CDR3 region has 15 residues. The germline gives CDR1 SNHLY, CDR2 FYNNEI. V lost 4 bases, J lost 2 bases, and 4 bases stayed unmatched. The CDR3: CASSARLADTDTQYF. CDR3 coding DNA: TGTGCCAGCAGTGCCCGACTAGCGGACACAGATACGCAGTATTTT.

The V and J genes are TRBV11-3 and TRBJ2-1; TRBD2 agrees at 11 bases. V was clipped by 5 bases and J by 9 bases; unmatched bases: 12. The germline CDR1 and CDR2 sequences are SGHNT and YENEEA. The CDR3 length is 16 residues. The CDR3: CASSDSGGAPGGEQFF. In DNA, the CDR3 is TGTGCCAGCAGCGATAGCGGGGGGGCCCCCGGCGGTGAGCAGTTCTTC. The variable domain in full, with the rest retrieved from reference TRBV11-3 and TRBJ2-1, is EAGVVQSPRYKIIEKKQPVAFWCNPISGHNTLYWYLQNLGQGPELLIRYENEEAVDDSQLPKDRFSAERLKGVDSTLKIQPAELGDSAVYLCASSDSGGAPGGEQFFGPGTRLTVL.

The V call is TRBV6-6, the J call TRBJ2-7; 12 bases line up with TRBD2. The V gene end was trimmed by 6 bases and the J gene end by 2 bases; junction bases not matched to a gene: 5. From germline, CDR1 is MNHNY and CDR2 SVGAGI (reference sequence). This CDR3 is 15 amino acids long. This CDR3 is CASRLAGGATYEQYF. The CDR3 DNA is TGTGCCAGCAGACTAGCGGGGGGAGCCACCTACGAGCAGTACTTC.

The chain employs TRBV7-2 and TRBJ1-6, with TRBD1 matching over 7 bases. Germline V CDR1 and CDR2: SGHTA, FQGNSA. The junction had 11 bases not matched to a gene; V was cut back by 2 bases and J by 10 bases. The CDR3 contains 16 residues. CDR3 sequence: CASSLSSTGQSSPLHF. The CDR3 nucleotides are TGTGCCAGCAGCTTAAGTTCGACAGGGCAGAGCTCACCCCTCCACTTT.